One and the same sample provided the 17 T cell receptor beta chains below, sequenced in a study of blood T cell repertoires in COVID-19. Only in-frame clones appear in the TCRdb table, and some are missing; sequencing was by immunoSEQ multiplex PCR. The table includes just over 300,000 clones, 85% to 90% detected once. The sequenced sample consisted of PBMCs or T cells enriched from blood (not recorded which). The receptors were sampled from a woman aged 18 to 35 with acute COVID-19.

CDR3 protein: CASSFILEGRRTGELFF. The CDR3 DNA sequence: TGTGCCAGCAGCTTTATCTTGGAGGGCCGGCGCACCGGGGAGCTGTTTTTT. V is TRBV13 and J is TRBJ2-2, with D perhaps TRBD2 (6 bases). Trimming stripped 3 bases from V and 4 bases from J, with 18 bases between. Per the germline V gene, CDR1 is PRHDT and CDR2 is FYEKMQ (reference sequence). The CDR3 totals 17 residues.

The chain is built from TRBV11-2 and TRBJ2-1, with 10 bases matching TRBD2. Trimming removed 2 bases from V and 0 bases from J; junction bases left unmatched: 4. Germline V gene lookup returns CDR1 SGHAT and CDR2 FQNNGV. The CDR3 extends over 17 amino acids. CDR3 sequence (DNA): TGTGCCAGCAGCTTAACTAGCGGGACCACCTCCTACAATGAGCAGTTCTTC. Amino acids: CASSLTSGTTSYNEQFF. The full variable domain, in which reference TRBV11-2 and TRBJ2-1 provide the parts outside the CDR3, is EAGVAQSPRYKIIEKRQSVAFWCNPISGHATLYWYQQILGQGPKLLIQFQNNGVVDDSQLPKDRFSAERLKGVDSTLKIQPAKLEDSAVYLCASSLTSGTTSYNEQFFGPGTRLTVL.

The rearrangement links TRBV10-3 to TRBJ2-1, with 11 bases aligning to TRBD2. Trimming cost V 9 bases and J 0 bases; bases outside gene matches: 1. Germline V gives CDR1 ENHRY, CDR2 SYGVKD. This CDR3 has 14 amino acids. CDR3 sequence: CAILAGGSYNEQFF. CDR3 coding DNA: TGTGCCATTCTAGCGGGAGGCTCCTACAATGAGCAGTTCTTC.

The rearrangement links TRBV6-5 to TRBJ2-7, with 10 bases aligning to TRBD1. Trimming took 8 bases from V and 7 from J; bases not matched to a gene: 11. Looked up from germline, CDR1 is MNHEY and CDR2 is SVGAGI. CDR3 length: 14 residues. CDR3 region: CASRIRQGAGEQYF. The CDR3 DNA follows: TGTGCCAGCCGAATAAGACAGGGGGCCGGAGAGCAGTACTTC.

The chain links TRBV5-1 to TRBJ2-3; D not resolved. V was trimmed by 0 bases and J by 3 bases, leaving 8 bases between them. Germline loops: CDR1 SGHRS, CDR2 YFSETQ. The CDR3 is 14 amino acids. CDR3 amino acids: CASSLGARTDTQYF. In DNA form, the CDR3 reads TGCGCCAGCAGCTTGGGGGCCCGTACAGATACGCAGTATTTT.

This clone came up a few times. The V call is TRBV27, the J call TRBJ2-2; 11 positions agree with TRBD1. Germline CDR1 and CDR2: MNHEY and SMNVEV (reference sequence). Unmatched junction bases numbered 6, after V lost 5 bases and J lost 7 bases. This CDR3 contains 15 residues. The CDR3 sequence is CASSLPGQGVGELFF. CDR3 DNA sequence: TGTGCCAGCAGTCTCCCGGGACAGGGGGTCGGGGAGCTGTTTTTT.

The rearrangement links TRBV12-3 or TRBV12-4 to TRBJ2-7; 8 nucleotides match TRBD1. The CDR3 length is 13 residues. The V and J ends lost 6 bases and 5 bases, in that order; junction bases with no gene match: 6. CDR3 sequence (DNA): TGTGCCAGCAGGACAGGGGTTGACAACGAGCAGTACTTC. It specifies CASRTGVDNEQYF.

The chain has TRBV27 and TRBJ2-2, with 10 bases aligning to TRBD1. Germline V gene data show CDR1 as MNHEY and CDR2 as SMNVEV (reference sequence). With 6 bases clipped from V and 1 base from J, the junction kept 17 bases outside the gene matches. This CDR3 is built from 20 residues. CDR3 sequence: CASRPTGGAPDPLNTGELFF. CDR3 DNA sequence: TGTGCCAGCAGGCCGACAGGGGGCGCACCCGACCCGTTGAACACCGGGGAGCTGTTTTTT.

The rearrangement uses TRBV7-2 and TRBJ2-7; 7 bases fit TRBD1. Germline V CDR1 and CDR2: SGHTA, FQGNSA. V shed 5 bases, J shed 2 bases, and the junction held 3 bases outside the gene matches. CDR3 length: 13 residues. The CDR3 sequence: CASSPDRTYEQYF. CDR3 in DNA: TGTGCCAGCAGCCCGGACAGGACCTACGAGCAGTACTTC.

The rearrangement links TRBV3-1 (or the pseudogene TRBV3-2) to TRBJ1-1, with 8 bases aligning to TRBD1. CDR1 and CDR2 (germline): LGHDT, YNNKEL (reference sequence). This CDR3 is built from 13 residues. V was pared by 6 bases and J by 7 bases, with 7 bases of the junction left unmatched. The CDR3 sequence: CASSRTGSGEAFF. The CDR3 DNA reads as TGTGCCAGCAGTCGGACAGGGAGCGGTGAAGCTTTCTTT.

V is TRBV28 and J is TRBJ1-1; the match to TRBD1 covers 11 bases. Looked up from germline, CDR1 is MDHEN and CDR2 is SYDVKM. Trimming cost V 5 bases and J 7 bases; bases outside gene matches: 6. CDR3 length: 14 amino acids. As DNA, the CDR3 is TGTGCCAGCAGTGAGGGACAGGGGGTTGATGAAGCTTTCTTT. Translating gives CASSEGQGVDEAFF.

The chain combines TRBV7-2 with TRBJ2-2; possibly TRBD1 for D (6 bases). The CDR3 is 15 amino acids. Trimming pared 4 bases from V and 2 bases from J, leaving 11 bases between. Germline V lookup: CDR1 SGHTA, CDR2 FQGNSA. The CDR3 loop reads CASSSRDTNTGELFF. The CDR3, as DNA: TGTGCCAGCAGCTCCCGGGACACTAACACCGGGGAGCTGTTTTTT.

The chain carries TRBV10-3 and TRBJ2-7, with 7 bases lining up with TRBD2. J gave up 4 bases and V 2 bases, and 8 bases lay outside the gene matches. The germline V gene has CDR1 ENHRY and CDR2 SYGVKD. The CDR3 consists of 15 residues. CDR3 in DNA: TGTGCCATCAGTGAGGGGGAGCGGGGTTTGTACGAGCAGTACTTC. It yields the protein CAISEGERGLYEQYF.

The chain uses TRBV11-2 and TRBJ2-7, with 7 bases identical to TRBD2. The CDR3 has 13 amino acids. The germline V gene encodes CDR1 SGHAT and CDR2 FQNNGV. Unmatched junction bases numbered 5, after V lost 4 bases and J lost 5 bases. DNA for the CDR3: TGTGCCAGCAGCTGGACTAGTAAGGACGAGCAGTACTTC. It yields the protein CASSWTSKDEQYF. Full variable domain (outside the CDR3, taken from reference TRBV11-2 and TRBJ2-7): EAGVAQSPRYKIIEKRQSVAFWCNPISGHATLYWYQQILGQGPKLLIQFQNNGVVDDSQLPKDRFSAERLKGVDSTLKIQPAKLEDSAVYLCASSWTSKDEQYFGPGTRLTVT.

The chain uses TRBV19 and TRBJ1-4, with D tentatively TRBD1 (5 bases). V lost 5 bases and J 5 bases, leaving 21 bases between the germline ends. The length of the CDR3 is 17 residues. The germline gives CDR1 LNHDA, CDR2 SQIVND (reference sequence). The CDR3 loop is CASSAPLRTFSNEKLFF. In DNA, the CDR3 is TGTGCCAGTAGTGCGCCGCTCCGGACATTTTCCAATGAAAAACTGTTTTTT.

CDR3 coding DNA: TGTGCCAGCTCACCACCGGGACTAGCGGGAGTGGTTGAGCAGTTCTTC. Protein: CASSPPGLAGVVEQFF. The chain is built from TRBV18 and TRBJ2-1; TRBD2 aligns across 14 bases. The CDR3 is made up of 16 amino acids. Looked up from germline, CDR1 is KGHSH and CDR2 is LQKENI. J lost 9 bases, V lost 0 bases, and 4 bases had no gene match.

The genes are TRBV19 and TRBJ2-7; possible D gene TRBD2, 5 bases. V lost 0 bases to trimming and J lost 4 bases, with 13 bases between them. Germline V gene lookup returns CDR1 LNHDA and CDR2 SQIVND (reference sequence). The CDR3 length is 15 residues. The CDR3 DNA is TGTGCCAGTAGTATAGACGGTAGCGCCCCTTACGAGCAGTACTTC. This translates into CASSIDGSAPYEQYF.